This T cell receptor (beta chain) is from a study of cytomegalovirus exposure and HLA in healthy donors. Study-wide results and limits: As a later analysis showed, several of the most significant clusters appeared to be linked to common viral pathogens.

About this clone: Its specificity is unknown.

PCR involved 60 Vbeta and 13 Jbeta primers. Only in-frame clones appear in the TCRdb table, and some are missing; sequencing was by immunoSEQ multiplex PCR. This sample has some 150,000 clones, with over 60% found just once. The CDR3 runs to 13 residues. Trimming removed 6 bases at V and 1 base at J, with 9 bases between. The germline gives CDR1 MNHNY, CDR2 SVGAGI (reference sequence). The rearrangement links TRBV6-6 to TRBJ1-1, with D possibly TRBD1 on 5 matching bases. The receptor was derived from a woman between 25 and 40 years old in good health and CMV-seronegative. Sequences were obtained from PBMCs. The CDR3 DNA reads as TGTGCCAGCAGCCTTGGACAGAACACTGAAGCTTTCTTT. This translates into CASSLGQNTEAFF.